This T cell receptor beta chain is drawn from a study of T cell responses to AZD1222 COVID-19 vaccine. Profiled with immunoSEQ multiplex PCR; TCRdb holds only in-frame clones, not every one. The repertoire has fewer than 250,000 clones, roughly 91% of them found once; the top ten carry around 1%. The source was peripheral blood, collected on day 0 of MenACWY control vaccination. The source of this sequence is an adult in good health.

In DNA, the CDR3 is TGTGCCACTAAGCGGGGCGGCGCAGATACGCAGTATTTT. Translation gives CATKRGGADTQYF. The chain uses TRBV3-1 (or the pseudogene TRBV3-2) and TRBJ2-3; 7 nucleotides align to TRBD2. Germline trimming cut 10 bases from V and 4 bases from J; bases unmatched to any gene: 8. The CDR3 has 13 amino acids. CDR1 is LGHDT and CDR2 is YNNKEL in the germline V gene (reference sequence).